This TCR beta chain was observed in a study of CD8 T cells in Susac syndrome. This CDR3 contains 15 residues. CDR1 SEHNR and CDR2 FQNEAQ come from the germline V gene (reference sequence). The J segment lost 6 bases and the V segment lost 1 base, leaving 3 bases of the junction unmatched. Random hexamers served to reverse transcribe roughly 0.5 to 1 ug RNA. One entry per CDR3 protein results from TCRdb running MiXCR on the immunoSEQ multiplex PCR reads. This sample yields over 350,000 distinct CDR3 sequences, of which about 85% are seen a single time; approximately 0.12% belongs to the top ten. The receptor was isolated from a human donor with multiple sclerosis. Input material: CD8+ T cells from PBMCs. The chain is built from TRBV7-9 and TRBJ2-1; TRBD2 agrees at 10 bases. CDR3 sequence reads: CASSLVASGSNEQFF. As DNA, the CDR3 is TGTGCCAGCAGCTTAGTGGCTAGCGGGAGCAATGAGCAGTTCTTC.